Below are 2 T cell receptor beta chains sequenced from a single sample in a study of blood T cell repertoires in COVID-19. Profiling relied on immunoSEQ multiplex PCR, and the TCRdb table lists in-frame clones only, not all of them. The sample consists of more than 250,000 clones, 80% to 90% of them appearing once. Material for sequencing was peripheral blood. The receptor source for this set is a man in his forties or fifties with active or convalescent COVID-19.

The chain has TRBV15 and TRBJ2-1; D unclear. The CDR3 loop spans 15 amino acids. Germline V lookup: CDR1 LNHNV, CDR2 YYDKDF (reference sequence). Deletions cut 1 base from V and 7 bases from J, with 14 bases between. The CDR3 region is CATSRGKLYANEQFF. The CDR3 DNA follows: TGTGCCACCAGCAGAGGTAAACTTTACGCGAATGAGCAGTTCTTC. The variable domain in full, completed from reference TRBV15 and TRBJ2-1, reads DAMVIQNPRYQVTQFGKPVTLSCSQTLNHNVMYWYQQKSSQAPKLLFHYYDKDFNNEADTPDNFQSRRPNTSFCFLDIRSPGLGDTAMYLCATSRGKLYANEQFFGPGTRLTVL.

The rearrangement joins TRBV19 to TRBJ1-1, with D tentatively TRBD1 (6 bases). V was clipped by 8 bases and J by 0 bases, with 13 bases between them. Germline assignment: CDR1 LNHDA and CDR2 SQIVND (reference sequence). This CDR3 has 14 amino acids. Written as DNA, the CDR3 is TGTGCCAGTGCCCACAGGGTTATGAACACTGAAGCTTTCTTT. Translating gives CASAHRVMNTEAFF.